Given below is one T cell receptor (beta chain) in context. Its antigen remains unidentified. Trimming at V came to 4 bases and at J to 6 bases, leaving 7 bases not matched to a gene. CDR3 length equals 14 residues. CDR1 is SGHRS, CDR2 YFSETQ, per germline. Assay used: immunoSEQ multiplex PCR; TCRdb lists only in-frame clones, some missing. This table has roughly 120,000 clones, about 93% appearing once. This sample is drawn from a study of graft-versus-host responses after intestinal transplantation. The rearrangement joins TRBV5-1 to TRBJ2-1, with 7 nucleotides matching TRBD2. The sequences come from unstimulated CD4+ T cells sorted from spleen or lymph node cells, collected before intestinal transplant. The source of this sequence is a human donor who received an intestinal transplant. As DNA, the CDR3 is TGCGCCAGCAGCCTCCGGGACTATCCCAATGAGCAGTTCTTC. Its translation: CASSLRDYPNEQFF.